Below, one TCR beta chain is given with its context. Method: immunoSEQ multiplex PCR; TCRdb's copy keeps in-frame clones and lacks some. Counted here are about 67,000 clones, more than 70% occurring once; the ten biggest clones make up about 2.1%. The V end lost 6 bases, the J end lost 2 bases, and 14 bases lay between the germline ends. The CDR3 length is 14 residues. Germline V gene sequence: CDR1 MNHEY, CDR2 SMNVEV (reference sequence). This sample was taken from a study of control samples from healthy donors and cancer patients. The gene calls are TRBV27 and TRBJ2-7; D might be TRBD1 (6 bases). This receptor was identified in a woman aged 45-59 years with head and neck cancer. Sequencing input: PBMCs. The CDR3 coding sequence is TGTGCCAGCAGCGCCGGGACATATACCTACGAGCAGTACTTC. Encoded protein: CASSAGTYTYEQYF.